These T cell receptor beta chains were read from a single sample in a study of human T cells and chemical hapten exposure. Each CDR3 protein gets one entry after TCRdb re-called the RACE reads with MiXCR. The data hold tens of thousands of distinct CDR3 sequences, with 9.8% observed a single time. The source was whole blood, collected in connection with sensitization to the hapten diphenylcyclopropenone (DPC). The receptors come from a woman between 40 and 55 years old with alopecia areata. Some clones in this sample may be carry-over from other donors' samples. The CDR3 runs from the conserved cysteine through the conserved F or W. D genes are given only for firm matches. Clone size is stated in some rows and not others, as once, few, many or a class when expanded.

J gene,D gene,V gene,CDR3 length,clone size,CDR3 protein,CDR3 DNA
TRBJ1-1,TRBD1,TRBV7-2,15,few,CASSSQGAVNTEAFF,TGTGCCAGCAGCTCGCAGGGGGCGGTGAACACTGAAGCTTTCTTT
TRBJ2-3,TRBD2,TRBV9,16,NA,CASSTDIAGGTDTQYF,TGTGCCAGCAGCACCGACATAGCGGGGGGCACAGATACGCAGTATTTT
TRBJ2-4,NA,TRBV19,14,few,CASSPRGAWNIQYF,TGTGCCAGTAGCCCCCGGGGGGCTTGGAACATTCAGTACTTC
TRBJ2-3,NA,TRBV6-1,16,NA,CASSAGEGGQTDTQYF,TGTGCCAGCAGTGCCGGAGAGGGGGGGCAGACAGATACGCAGTATTTT
TRBJ1-2,TRBD1,TRBV5-4,14,many,CASSMGQGHYGYTF,TGTGCCAGCAGCATGGGACAGGGGCACTATGGCTACACCTTC
TRBJ1-6,NA,TRBV11-2,15,many,CASSLARSTNSPLHF,TGTGCCAGCAGCTTAGCCAGATCTACTAATTCACCCCTCCACTTT
TRBJ2-3,TRBD2,TRBV10-3,14,many,CAARLAGSTDTQYF,TGTGCCGCGCGACTAGCGGGGAGCACAGATACGCAGTATTTT
TRBJ1-5,NA,TRBV10-2,12,many,CAGGGSNQPQHF,TGCGCCGGAGGTGGAAGCAATCAGCCCCAGCATTTT
TRBJ1-2,NA,TRBV7-9,14,NA,CASSPATRDYGYTF,TGTGCCAGCAGCCCCGCGACACGAGACTATGGCTACACCTTC
TRBJ2-6,NA,TRBV29-1,14,few,CSVESGSGANVLTF,TGCAGCGTTGAATCAGGGTCCGGGGCCAACGTCCTGACTTTC
TRBJ2-7,TRBD1,TRBV28,12,many,CASSQQDRVEYF,TGTGCCAGCAGTCAACAGGACAGGGTGGAGTACTTC
TRBJ2-1,NA,TRBV21-1,14,many,CASSKVGDSSEQFF,TGTGCCAGCAGCAAAGTAGGGGACTCTTCCGAGCAGTTCTTC
TRBJ1-5,TRBD1,TRBV24-1,16,many,CATSDTPGQGLQPQHF,TGTGCCACCAGTGACACACCGGGACAGGGCCTTCAGCCCCAGCATTTT
TRBJ2-7,NA,TRBV7-6,15,many,CASSLGPESSYEQYF,TGTGCCAGCAGCTTAGGTCCAGAGAGCTCCTACGAGCAGTACTTC
TRBJ2-7,TRBD1,TRBV6-2/TRBV6-3,13,many,CASQGTGDYEQYF,TGTGCCAGCCAAGGGACAGGGGACTACGAGCAGTACTTC
TRBJ2-1,NA,TRBV7-2,16,many,CASSLAAGTLYNEQFF,TGTGCCAGCAGCTTAGCGGCGGGGACTTTGTACAATGAGCAGTTCTTC
TRBJ2-3,NA,TRBV5-4,15,many,CATRPTGTSTDTQYF,TGTGCCACCCGGCCCACCGGGACTAGCACAGATACGCAGTATTTT
TRBJ1-5,TRBD1,TRBV7-2,13,few,CASSPQGGQPQHF,TGTGCCAGCAGCCCACAGGGGGGTCAGCCCCAGCATTTT
TRBJ1-1,NA,TRBV6-2/TRBV6-3,16,many,CASSPPDNGANTEAFF,TGTGCCAGCTCCCCTCCGGATAATGGGGCCAACACTGAAGCTTTCTTT
TRBJ2-4,NA,TRBV7-9,15,many,CASSPPLESKNIQYF,TGTGCCAGCAGCCCCCCTTTAGAGAGCAAAAACATTCAGTACTTC
TRBJ1-6,NA,TRBV6-5,18,many,CASSYSVFTGGNYSPLHF,TGTGCCAGCAGTTACTCGGTTTTCACAGGAGGGAATTATTCACCCCTCCACTTT
TRBJ1-1,NA,TRBV20-1,11,few,CSASIAPGAFF,TGCAGTGCTAGTATTGCGCCTGGAGCTTTCTTT
TRBJ1-1,NA,TRBV5-1,13,many,CASRTGENTEAFF,TGCGCCAGCAGGACAGGCGAGAACACTGAAGCTTTCTTT
TRBJ2-3,NA,TRBV10-3,15,many,CAISVEGSSTDTQYF,TGTGCCATCAGTGTCGAGGGCAGTAGCACAGATACGCAGTATTTT
TRBJ1-3,NA,TRBV7-9,16,many,CASSYGTGPSGNTIYF,TGTGCCAGCAGCTACGGAACAGGGCCCTCTGGAAACACCATATATTTT
TRBJ2-4,TRBD2,TRBV6-2/TRBV6-3,17,many,CASSYSPLAGARNIQYF,TGTGCCAGCAGTTACTCTCCGCTAGCGGGGGCTAGGAACATTCAGTACTTC
TRBJ1-4,NA,TRBV11-2,14,few,CASRRMGGNEKLFF,TGTGCCAGCAGGAGGATGGGGGGAAATGAAAAACTGTTTTTT
TRBJ2-5,NA,TRBV7-2,13,few,CASTPRGLETQYF,TGTGCCAGCACCCCCAGGGGCTTAGAGACCCAGTACTTC
TRBJ2-2,NA,TRBV2,13,few,CASNKQETGELFF,TGTGCCAGCAATAAACAGGAAACCGGGGAGCTGTTTTTT